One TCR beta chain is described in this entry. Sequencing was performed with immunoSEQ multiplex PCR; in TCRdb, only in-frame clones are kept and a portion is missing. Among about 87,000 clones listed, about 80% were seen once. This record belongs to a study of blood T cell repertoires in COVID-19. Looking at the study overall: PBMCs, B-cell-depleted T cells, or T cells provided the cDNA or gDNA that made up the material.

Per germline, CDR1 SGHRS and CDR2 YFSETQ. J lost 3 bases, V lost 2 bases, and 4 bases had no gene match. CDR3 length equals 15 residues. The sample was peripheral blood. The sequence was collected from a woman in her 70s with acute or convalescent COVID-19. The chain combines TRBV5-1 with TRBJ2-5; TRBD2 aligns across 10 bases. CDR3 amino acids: CASSFHLAGEETQYF. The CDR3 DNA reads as TGCGCCAGCAGCTTTCATCTAGCGGGGGAAGAGACCCAGTACTTC.